The source of this T cell receptor (beta chain) is a study of blood T cell repertoires in COVID-19. Across the study: The United States, Italy and Spain provided the acute and convalescent COVID-19 samples. Nucleic acid was either cDNA or gDNA, and it came from T cells, B-cell-depleted T cells, or PBMCs.

Methods used by the authors: Nucleated cell number was recorded as an estimate derived from reference gene primer amplification. Libraries were prepared by immunoSEQ multiplex PCR; TCRdb keeps only in-frame clonotypes and omits some of them. V and J calls and clone size are copied from that table; D and trimming were computed from the DNA. The sample holds over 130,000 clones, approximately 83% seen once. The germline V and J ends were trimmed by 2 bases and 0 bases, with 8 bases remaining between them. The germline V gene encodes CDR1 MDHEN and CDR2 SYDVKM. The CDR3 is made up of 15 amino acids. The sequenced material came from peripheral blood. The chain is built from TRBV28 and TRBJ2-4, with D unresolved. The receptor comes from a man aged 65-85 years with acute or convalescent COVID-19. The CDR3 DNA follows: TGTGCCAGCAGTTTAGCTAGTCTAGCCAAAAACATTCAGTACTTC. Protein: CASSLASLAKNIQYF. The complete variable domain, with remaining parts taken from reference TRBV28 and TRBJ2-4, reads DVKVTQSSRYLVKRTGEKVFLECVQDMDHENMFWYRQDPGLGLRLIYFSYDVKMKEKGDIPEGYSVSREKKERFSLILESASTNQTSMYLCASSLASLAKNIQYFGAGTRLSVL.